This T cell receptor beta chain was sequenced for a study of human T cells and chemical hapten exposure. Background on the study: Upper inner arm skin measuring around 2 cm by around 2 cm received 2% DPC for sensitization. Patches with 0.01% DPC went on the upper back, and the tests were read at 6 days.

As for this clonotype: Its target is unknown.

TCRdb recomputed calls from the RACE reads with MiXCR, one row per CDR3 protein. The sample lists about 85,000 distinct CDR3 sequences, around a tenth occurring once. The sample's time point: patch test 2, 6 weeks after DPC sensitization. Treatment here: therapeutic diphenylcyclopropenone sensitization with weekly scalp DPC. General study results and limits: In comparison with controls, expanded TCRs gave rise to a significantly larger number of large CDR3 similarity clusters.

This specimen consisted of whole blood, obtained in connection with sensitization to the hapten diphenylcyclopropenone (DPC). The source of this sequence is a man younger than 35 with alopecia areata. Some clones in this sample may be carry-over from other donors' samples.

This chain's CDR3 is CASSLDRGRTAKNIQYF. For the CDR3, the DNA is TGTGCCAGCAGCTTAGACAGGGGGCGGACCGCCAAAAACATTCAGTACTTC. The chain links TRBV7-2 to TRBJ2-4; TRBD1 aligns across 9 bases. V shed 1 base, J shed 1 base, and the junction held 5 bases outside the gene matches. Germline loops: CDR1 SGHTA, CDR2 FQGNSA. The length of the CDR3 is 17 residues.